One sample yielded the 13 T cell receptor beta chains listed below, sequenced in a study of cytomegalovirus exposure and HLA in healthy donors. The study ran its PCR with 60 Vbeta and 13 Jbeta primers. Here immunoSEQ multiplex PCR was the method, and the copy in TCRdb shows in-frame clones only, minus some. This table has some 100,000 clones, 74% appearing once. The sample was PBMCs. The receptors come from a human donor in good health.

This clone has more than one count but fewer than ten. The rearrangement links TRBV5-1 to TRBJ2-3; maybe TRBD1 (5 bases). Germline V gives CDR1 SGHRS, CDR2 YFSETQ. The V end lost 2 bases, the J end lost 1 base, and 11 bases lay between the germline ends. The CDR3 consists of 15 residues. The CDR3 sequence is CASSFQGARTDTQYF. In nucleotides, the CDR3 is TGCGCCAGCAGCTTTCAAGGGGCGCGCACAGATACGCAGTATTTT.

The V gene is TRBV7-9, the J gene TRBJ1-1; D remains ambiguous. Trimming removed 3 bases at V and 1 base at J, with 3 bases between. CDR1 SEHNR and CDR2 FQNEAQ come from the germline V gene (reference sequence). The CDR3 length is 12 residues. The CDR3 nucleotides read TGTGCCAGCAGCTTCAGGAACACTGAAGCTTTCTTT. Encoded protein: CASSFRNTEAFF. The entire variable domain, with the rest obtained from reference TRBV7-9 and TRBJ1-1, is as follows: DTGVSQNPRHKITKRGQNVTFRCDPISEHNRLYWYRQTLGQGPEFLTYFQNEAQLEKSRLLSDRFSAERPKGSFSTLEIQRTEQGDSAMYLCASSFRNTEAFFGQGTRLTVV.

This clone was recorded a few times. The V call is TRBV4-3, the J call TRBJ1-4, with TRBD1 identical over 10 bases. The V gene end was trimmed by 1 base and the J gene end by 7 bases; junction bases not matched to a gene: 12. There are 18 residues in the CDR3. Germline CDR1 reads LGHNA; CDR2 reads YSLEER. The CDR3 is CASSQVFPETGGGEKLFF. For the CDR3, the DNA is TGCGCCAGCAGCCAAGTTTTCCCCGAGACAGGGGGCGGTGAAAAACTGTTTTTT.

In nucleotides, the CDR3 is TGTGCCAGAGGGCGACGGGAGAGCACAGATACGCAGTATTTT. This gives the protein CARGRRESTDTQYF. The chain couples TRBV2 to TRBJ2-3, with a possible D match to TRBD2 (6 bases). V lost 9 bases and J 0 bases, leaving 13 bases between the germline ends. This CDR3 spans 14 amino acids. Germline CDR1 reads SNHLY; CDR2 reads FYNNEI.

CDR3 region: CASSPTGGIYNEQFF. The CDR3 DNA reads TGTGCCAGCAGTCCTACAGGGGGTATATACAATGAGCAGTTCTTC. The chain carries TRBV27 and TRBJ2-1, with 8 bases fitting TRBD1. J gave up 4 bases and V 5 bases, and 7 bases lay outside the gene matches. The CDR3 contains 15 residues. CDR1 is MNHEY, CDR2 SMNVEV, per germline (reference sequence).

The V and J genes are TRBV7-8 and TRBJ1-1; D is uncertain. Between the trimmed V and J ends, which lost 7 bases and 3 bases, there was a span of 12 bases. Per the germline V gene, CDR1 is SGHVS and CDR2 is FQNEAQ. The CDR3 totals 13 residues. The CDR3: CASTKMRDTEAFF. CDR3 in DNA: TGTGCCAGCACCAAAATGAGGGACACTGAAGCTTTCTTT.

V is TRBV5-1 and J is TRBJ2-2; 7 bases are a match to TRBD1. From germline, CDR1 is SGHRS and CDR2 YFSETQ. The J segment lost 3 bases and the V segment lost 0 bases, leaving 2 bases of the junction unmatched. The CDR3 length is 15 residues. CDR3 nucleotides: TGCGCCAGCAGCTTGGGCCAGGGGGACACCGGGGAGCTGTTTTTT. Encoded protein: CASSLGQGDTGELFF.

This rearrangement joins TRBV5-6 to TRBJ2-2; no definite D call. V was cut by 3 bases and J by 4 bases, with 7 bases left in between. This CDR3 contains 13 residues. Germline CDR1 SGHDT, CDR2 YYEEEE. The CDR3 region is CASSWHLTGELFF. CDR3 DNA: TGTGCCAGCAGCTGGCACCTCACCGGGGAGCTGTTTTTT.

The chain joins TRBV6-6 to TRBJ2-2; D call uncertain. Trimming shortened V by 4 bases and J by 0 bases, and 9 bases separated the two germline ends. This CDR3 has 15 amino acids. Germline V gene data show CDR1 as MNHNY and CDR2 as SVGAGI (reference sequence). The chain's CDR3 is CASSSQPSNTGELFF. The CDR3, as DNA: TGTGCCAGCAGTTCACAACCCTCGAACACCGGGGAGCTGTTTTTT.

This sequence joins TRBV10-1 and TRBJ2-1; 9 nucleotides match TRBD2. This CDR3 region has 14 residues. With 6 bases clipped from V and 8 bases from J, the junction kept 8 bases outside the gene matches. Germline V lookup: CDR1 WNHNN, CDR2 SYGVQD (reference sequence). The CDR3 is CASRLAGRGDEQFF. The CDR3 region has the DNA TGCGCCAGCAGACTAGCGGGTCGGGGGGATGAGCAGTTCTTC.

This chain connects TRBV13 to TRBJ1-3, with 9 bases identical to TRBD1. Per germline, CDR1 PRHDT and CDR2 FYEKMQ (reference sequence). The CDR3 has 16 amino acids. The V segment lost 9 bases and the J segment 1 base; nucleotides outside the gene matches: 10. CDR3 bases: TGTGCCAGTAAAGAACAGGGGGCCTTTTCTGGAAACACCATATATTTT. It codes for CASKEQGAFSGNTIYF.

The rearrangement links TRBV5-6 to TRBJ2-1, with D possibly TRBD1 on 5 matching bases. CDR3 length: 17 amino acids. Trimming shortened V by 2 bases and J by 6 bases, and 21 bases separated the two germline ends. Looked up from germline, CDR1 is SGHDT and CDR2 is YYEEEE. CDR3 DNA sequence: TGTGCCAGCAGCTTTTTAACAGGCCCCAAACTAATCAATGAGCAGTTCTTC. Translating it yields CASSFLTGPKLINEQFF.

This clone was picked up a small number of times. Other DNA sequences in the sample encode the same CDR3. V is TRBV18 and J is TRBJ1-4, with no clear D. CDR3 length: 13 amino acids. Germline V CDR1 and CDR2: KGHSH, LQKENI. Trimming pared 2 bases from V and 4 bases from J, leaving 5 bases between. In DNA, the CDR3 is TGTGCCAGCTCACCAGGGCTTAATGAAAAACTGTTTTTT. This sequence encodes CASSPGLNEKLFF.